This record concerns one TCR beta chain sequence. As yet, its antigen is unknown. PCR was performed a second time for roughly 7 to 11 cycles using a sample-barcoded 5' primer and a J-beta primer mix. Per-sample output comprised a minimum of 2.5 million paired-end reads containing CDR3. MiXCR, run by TCRdb on the 5' RACE reads, gives a single entry per CDR3 protein. The repertoire holds 800,000 to 950,000 distinct CDR3 sequences, with roughly 43% as singletons. The sample originates from a study of blood T cells in healthy people across ages. The CDR3 spans 15 residues. CDR1 and CDR2 from the germline V gene are MNHEY and SVGEGT. V dropped 4 bases and J dropped 5; count of bases not matched to a gene: 8. Study results and caveats: Versus aged donors, long-lived donors had higher diversity and more naive CD4+ cells. Roughly linear age-related decline in beta diversity appeared, significant by age about 40.

Material for sequencing was blood. The sequence was obtained from a man aged 30-40 years in good health. This chain connects TRBV6-2 or TRBV6-3 to TRBJ1-5, with 7 bases matching TRBD1. In DNA form, the CDR3 reads TGTGCCAGCAGTTCCGGACAGGTGAGATATCAGCCCCAGCATTTT. It yields the protein CASSSGQVRYQPQHF.